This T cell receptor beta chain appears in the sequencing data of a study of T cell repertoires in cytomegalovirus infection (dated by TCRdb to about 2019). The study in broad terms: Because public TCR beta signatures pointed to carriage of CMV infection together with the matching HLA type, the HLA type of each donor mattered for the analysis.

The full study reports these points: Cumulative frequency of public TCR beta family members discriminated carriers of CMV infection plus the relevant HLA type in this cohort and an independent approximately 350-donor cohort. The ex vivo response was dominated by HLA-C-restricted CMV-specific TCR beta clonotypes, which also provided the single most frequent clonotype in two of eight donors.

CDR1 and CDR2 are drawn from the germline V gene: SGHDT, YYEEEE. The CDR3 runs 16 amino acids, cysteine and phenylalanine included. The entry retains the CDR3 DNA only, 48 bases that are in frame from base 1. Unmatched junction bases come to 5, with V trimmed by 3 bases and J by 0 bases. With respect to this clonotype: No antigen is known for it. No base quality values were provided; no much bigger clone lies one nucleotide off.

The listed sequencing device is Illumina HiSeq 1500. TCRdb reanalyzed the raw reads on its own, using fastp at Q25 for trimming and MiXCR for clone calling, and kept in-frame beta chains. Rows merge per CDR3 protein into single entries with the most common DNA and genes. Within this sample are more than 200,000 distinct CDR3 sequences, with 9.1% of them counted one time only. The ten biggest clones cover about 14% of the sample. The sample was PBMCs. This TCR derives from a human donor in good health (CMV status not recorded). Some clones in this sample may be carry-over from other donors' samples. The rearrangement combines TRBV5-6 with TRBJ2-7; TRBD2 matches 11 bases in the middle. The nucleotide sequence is TGTGCCAGCAGCTGGAGACTAGCGGGGACCTCCTACGAGCAGTACTTC. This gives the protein CASSWRLAGTSYEQYF.